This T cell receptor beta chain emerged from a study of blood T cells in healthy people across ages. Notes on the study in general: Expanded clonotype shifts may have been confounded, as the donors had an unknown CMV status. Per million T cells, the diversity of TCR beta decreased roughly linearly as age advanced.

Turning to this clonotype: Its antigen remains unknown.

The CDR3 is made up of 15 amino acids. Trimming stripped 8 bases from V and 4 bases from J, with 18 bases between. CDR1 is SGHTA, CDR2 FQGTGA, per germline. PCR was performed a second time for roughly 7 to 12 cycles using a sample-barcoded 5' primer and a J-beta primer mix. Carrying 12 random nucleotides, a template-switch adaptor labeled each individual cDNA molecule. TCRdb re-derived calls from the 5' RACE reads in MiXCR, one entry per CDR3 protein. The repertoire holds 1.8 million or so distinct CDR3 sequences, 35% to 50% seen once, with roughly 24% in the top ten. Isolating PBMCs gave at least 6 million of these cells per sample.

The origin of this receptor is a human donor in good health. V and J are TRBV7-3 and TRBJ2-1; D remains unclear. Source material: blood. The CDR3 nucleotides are TGTGCCAGCTCTCGTTCTCCGGTCCCATACAATGAGCAGTTCTTC. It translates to CASSRSPVPYNEQFF.